This TCR beta chain was sequenced during a study of tumor and adjacent non-tumor tissue in lung cancer. No cell sorting was done before RNA was extracted from the tissue. Overall study findings and caveats: Compared with tumor, normal lung showed significantly lower TCR diversity.

This clonotype is a singleton in its sample. Its target is not known. The library came from three nested PCR rounds adapted from ARM-PCR protocols. TCRdb re-analysed the multiplex PCR reads in MiXCR, keeping a single row per CDR3 protein. The data contain about 200,000 distinct CDR3 sequences, over 55% of them singletons. The sequenced material came from lung tumor tissue. The sequence was collected from a man aged 60 to 69 with non-small cell lung cancer.

The CDR3 spells CSTEGGTGGLREQYF. Here the CDR3 DNA reads TGCAGTACTGAGGGAGGGACAGGCGGACTACGGGAGCAGTACTTC. The rearrangement joins TRBV20-1 to TRBJ2-7, with a weak D call TRBD1 (8 bases). The V end was cut by 8 bases, the J end by 7 bases, with 27 bases between. Germline CDR1 is DFQATT and CDR2 is SNEGSKA (reference sequence). This CDR3 has 15 residues.